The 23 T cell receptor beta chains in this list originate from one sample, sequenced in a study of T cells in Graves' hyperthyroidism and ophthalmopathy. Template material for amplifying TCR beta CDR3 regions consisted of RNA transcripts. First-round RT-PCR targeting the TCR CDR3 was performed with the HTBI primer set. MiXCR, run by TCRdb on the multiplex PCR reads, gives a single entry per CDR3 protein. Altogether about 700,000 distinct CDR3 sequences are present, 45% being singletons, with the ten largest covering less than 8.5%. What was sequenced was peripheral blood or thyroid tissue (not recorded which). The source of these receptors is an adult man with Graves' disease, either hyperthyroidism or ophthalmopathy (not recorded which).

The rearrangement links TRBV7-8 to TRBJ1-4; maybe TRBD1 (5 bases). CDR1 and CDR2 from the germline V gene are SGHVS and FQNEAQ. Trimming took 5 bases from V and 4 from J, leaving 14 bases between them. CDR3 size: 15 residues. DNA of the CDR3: TGTGCCAGCAGCCAAGTTCGGGGGAATAATGAAAAACTGTTTTTT. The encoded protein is CASSQVRGNNEKLFF.

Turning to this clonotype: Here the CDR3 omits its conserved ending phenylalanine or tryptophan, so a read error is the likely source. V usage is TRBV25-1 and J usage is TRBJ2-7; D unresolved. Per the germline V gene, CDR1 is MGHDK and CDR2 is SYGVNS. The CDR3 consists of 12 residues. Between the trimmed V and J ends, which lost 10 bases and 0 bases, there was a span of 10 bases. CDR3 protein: CATRLSSYEQYL. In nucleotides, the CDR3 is TGTGCCACGCGCTTAAGCTCCTACGAGCAGTACCTC.

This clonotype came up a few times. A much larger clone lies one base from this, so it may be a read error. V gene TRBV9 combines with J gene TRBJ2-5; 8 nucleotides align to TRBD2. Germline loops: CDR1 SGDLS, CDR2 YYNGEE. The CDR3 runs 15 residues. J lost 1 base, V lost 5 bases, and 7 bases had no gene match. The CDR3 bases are TGTGCCAGCAGTGCGGCTAGCGGGTTCCAAGAGACCCAGTACTTC. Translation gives CASSAASGFQETQYF.

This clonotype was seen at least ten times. The CDR3 loop reads CASSVGQGNTEAFF. The CDR3 DNA reads TGTGCCAGCAGTGTAGGCCAGGGGAACACTGAAGCTTTCTTT. V usage is TRBV2 and J usage is TRBJ1-1; TRBD1 is a possible D gene (5 bases). Germline V gene sequence: CDR1 SNHLY, CDR2 FYNNEI. This CDR3 is built from 14 residues. V was pared by 4 bases and J by 1 base, with 10 bases between.

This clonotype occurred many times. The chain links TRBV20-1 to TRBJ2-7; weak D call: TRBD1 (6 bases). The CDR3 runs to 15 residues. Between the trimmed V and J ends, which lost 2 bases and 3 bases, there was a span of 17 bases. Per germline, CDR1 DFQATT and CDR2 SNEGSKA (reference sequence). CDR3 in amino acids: CSARPGTGMGYEQYF. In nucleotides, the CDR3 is TGCAGTGCTAGACCTGGTACAGGGATGGGCTACGAGCAGTACTTC.

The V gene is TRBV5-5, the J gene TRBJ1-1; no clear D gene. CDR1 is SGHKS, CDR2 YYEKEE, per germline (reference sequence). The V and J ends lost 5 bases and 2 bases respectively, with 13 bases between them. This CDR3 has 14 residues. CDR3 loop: CASSPDPFNTEAFF. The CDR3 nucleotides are TGTGCCAGCAGTCCCGACCCCTTCAACACTGAAGCTTTCTTT.

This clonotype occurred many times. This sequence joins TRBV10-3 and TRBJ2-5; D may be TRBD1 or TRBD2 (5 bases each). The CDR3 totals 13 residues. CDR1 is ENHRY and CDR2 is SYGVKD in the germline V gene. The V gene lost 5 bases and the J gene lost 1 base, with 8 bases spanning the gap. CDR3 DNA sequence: TGTGCCATCAGTCCTGGGACCCAAGAGACCCAGTACTTC. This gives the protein CAISPGTQETQYF.

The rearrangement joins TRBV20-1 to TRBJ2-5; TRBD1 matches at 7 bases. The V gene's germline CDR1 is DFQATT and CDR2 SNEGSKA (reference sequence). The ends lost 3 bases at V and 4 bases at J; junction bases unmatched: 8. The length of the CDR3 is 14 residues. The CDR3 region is CSASPQGVRETQYF. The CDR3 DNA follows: TGCAGTGCTAGCCCGCAGGGGGTAAGAGAGACCCAGTACTTC.

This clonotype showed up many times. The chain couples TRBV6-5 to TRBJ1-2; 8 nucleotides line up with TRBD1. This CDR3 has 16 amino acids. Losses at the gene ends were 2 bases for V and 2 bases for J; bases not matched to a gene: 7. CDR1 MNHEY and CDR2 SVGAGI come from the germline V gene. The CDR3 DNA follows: TGTGCCAGCAGTTACGGGGGGAGGACAGGGAACTATGGCTACACCTTC. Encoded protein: CASSYGGRTGNYGYTF.

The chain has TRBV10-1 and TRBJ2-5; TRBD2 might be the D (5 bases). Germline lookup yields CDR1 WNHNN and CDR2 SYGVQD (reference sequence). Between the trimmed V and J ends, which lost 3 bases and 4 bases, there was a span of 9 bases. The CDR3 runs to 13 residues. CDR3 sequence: CASSDGMAETQYF. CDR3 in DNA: TGCGCCAGCAGTGACGGGATGGCAGAGACCCAGTACTTC.

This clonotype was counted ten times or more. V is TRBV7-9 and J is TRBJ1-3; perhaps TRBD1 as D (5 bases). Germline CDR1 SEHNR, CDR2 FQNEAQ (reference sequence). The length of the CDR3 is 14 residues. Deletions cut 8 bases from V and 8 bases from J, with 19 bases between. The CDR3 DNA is TGTGCCAGCCATCCGCCGGGGGATTTGGACACCATATATTTT. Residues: CASHPPGDLDTIYF.

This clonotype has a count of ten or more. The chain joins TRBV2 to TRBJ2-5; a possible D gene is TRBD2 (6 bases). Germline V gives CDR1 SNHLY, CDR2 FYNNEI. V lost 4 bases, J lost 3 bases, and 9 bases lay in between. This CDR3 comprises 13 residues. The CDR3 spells CASSVGLEETQYF. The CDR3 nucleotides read TGTGCCAGCAGTGTGGGACTTGAAGAGACCCAGTACTTC.

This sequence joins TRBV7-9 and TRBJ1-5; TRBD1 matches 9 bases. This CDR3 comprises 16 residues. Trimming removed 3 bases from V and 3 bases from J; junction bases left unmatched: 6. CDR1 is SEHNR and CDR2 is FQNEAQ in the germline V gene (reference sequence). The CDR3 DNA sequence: TGTGCCAGCAGCTTCCGGGACAGGGATTTCAATCAGCCCCAGCATTTT. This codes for CASSFRDRDFNQPQHF.

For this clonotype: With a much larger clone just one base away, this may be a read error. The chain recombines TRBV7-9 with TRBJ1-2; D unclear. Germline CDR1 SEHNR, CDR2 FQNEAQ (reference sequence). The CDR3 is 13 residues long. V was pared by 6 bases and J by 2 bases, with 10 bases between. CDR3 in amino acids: CASRTDINYGYTF. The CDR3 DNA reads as TGTGCCAGCAGAACCGACATAAACTATGGCTACACCTTC.

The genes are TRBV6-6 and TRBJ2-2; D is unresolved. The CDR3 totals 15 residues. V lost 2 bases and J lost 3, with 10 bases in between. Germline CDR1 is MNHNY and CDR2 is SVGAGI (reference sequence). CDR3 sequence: CASSYEWGYTGELFF. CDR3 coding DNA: TGTGCCAGCAGTTACGAGTGGGGTTACACCGGGGAGCTGTTTTTT.

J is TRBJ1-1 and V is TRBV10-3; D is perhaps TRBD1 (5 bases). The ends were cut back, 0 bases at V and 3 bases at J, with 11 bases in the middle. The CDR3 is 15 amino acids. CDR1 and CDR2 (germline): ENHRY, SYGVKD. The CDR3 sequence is CAISESVGEDTEAFF. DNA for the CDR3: TGTGCCATCAGTGAGTCTGTGGGGGAGGACACTGAAGCTTTCTTT.

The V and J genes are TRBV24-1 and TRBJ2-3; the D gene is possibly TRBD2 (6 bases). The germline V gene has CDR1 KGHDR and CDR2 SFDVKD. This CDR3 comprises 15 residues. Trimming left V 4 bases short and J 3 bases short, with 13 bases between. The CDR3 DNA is TGTGCCACCAGTGACACTGGGGGGAGGACAGATACGCAGTATTTT. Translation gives CATSDTGGRTDTQYF.

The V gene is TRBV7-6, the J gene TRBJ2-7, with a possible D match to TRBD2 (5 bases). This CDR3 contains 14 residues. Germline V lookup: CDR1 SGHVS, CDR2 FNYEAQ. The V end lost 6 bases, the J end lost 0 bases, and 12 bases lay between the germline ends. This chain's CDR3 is CASSYEGSSYEQYF. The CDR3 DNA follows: TGTGCCAGCAGTTACGAGGGAAGCTCCTACGAGCAGTACTTC.

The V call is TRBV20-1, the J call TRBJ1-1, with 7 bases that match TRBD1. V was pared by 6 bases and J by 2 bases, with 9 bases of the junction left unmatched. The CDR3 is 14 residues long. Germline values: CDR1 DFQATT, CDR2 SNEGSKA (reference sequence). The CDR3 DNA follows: TGCAGTGCGGGGGACAGAAGATTTAACACTGAAGCTTTCTTT. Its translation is CSAGDRRFNTEAFF.

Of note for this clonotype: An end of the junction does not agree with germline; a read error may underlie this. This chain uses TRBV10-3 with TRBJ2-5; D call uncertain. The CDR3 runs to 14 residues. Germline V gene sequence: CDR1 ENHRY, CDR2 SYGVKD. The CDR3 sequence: CASSSRDLIETQYF. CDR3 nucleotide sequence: TGTGCCAGCAGTTCGCGAGACTTGATCGAGACCCAGTACTTC.

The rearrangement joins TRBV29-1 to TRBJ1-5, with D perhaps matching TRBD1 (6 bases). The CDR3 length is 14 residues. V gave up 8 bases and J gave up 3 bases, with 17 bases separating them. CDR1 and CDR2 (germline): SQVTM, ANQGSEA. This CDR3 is CSQVSGQTNQPQHF. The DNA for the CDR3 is TGCAGCCAAGTATCGGGACAAACCAATCAGCCCCAGCATTTT.

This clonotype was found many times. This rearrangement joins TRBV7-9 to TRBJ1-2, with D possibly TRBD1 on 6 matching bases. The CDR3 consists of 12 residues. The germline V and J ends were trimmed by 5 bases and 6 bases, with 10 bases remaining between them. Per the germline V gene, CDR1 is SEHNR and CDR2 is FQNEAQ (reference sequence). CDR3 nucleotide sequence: TGTGCCAGCAGCCAAACAGGGAATGGCTACACCTTC. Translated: CASSQTGNGYTF.

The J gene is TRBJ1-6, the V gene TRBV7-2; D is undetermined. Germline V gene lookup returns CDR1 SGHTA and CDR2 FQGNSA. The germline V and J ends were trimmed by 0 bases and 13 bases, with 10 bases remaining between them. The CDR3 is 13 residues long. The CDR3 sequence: CASSLAGNQPLHF. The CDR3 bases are TGTGCCAGCAGCTTAGCGGGAAATCAGCCCCTCCACTTT.